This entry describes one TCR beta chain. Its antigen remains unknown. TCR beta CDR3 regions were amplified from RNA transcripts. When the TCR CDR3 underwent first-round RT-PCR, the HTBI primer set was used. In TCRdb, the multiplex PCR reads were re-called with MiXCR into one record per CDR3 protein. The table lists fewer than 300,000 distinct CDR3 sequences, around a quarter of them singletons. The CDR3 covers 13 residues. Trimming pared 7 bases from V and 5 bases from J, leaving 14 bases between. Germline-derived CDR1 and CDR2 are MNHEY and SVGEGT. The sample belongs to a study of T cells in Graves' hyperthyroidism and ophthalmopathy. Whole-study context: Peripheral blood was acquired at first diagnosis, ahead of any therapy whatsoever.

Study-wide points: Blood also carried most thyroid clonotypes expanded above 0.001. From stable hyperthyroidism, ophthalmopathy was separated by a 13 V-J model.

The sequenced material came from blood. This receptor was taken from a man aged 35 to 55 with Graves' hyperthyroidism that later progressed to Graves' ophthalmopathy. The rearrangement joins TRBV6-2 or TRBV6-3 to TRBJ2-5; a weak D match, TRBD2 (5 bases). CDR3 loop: CASIPSGEETQYF. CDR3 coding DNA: TGTGCCAGCATCCCCAGCGGAGAGGAGACCCAGTACTTC.